This T cell receptor (beta chain) emerged from a study of CD8 T cells in ankylosing spondylitis. Study-wide points: Typical of ankylosing spondylitis blood, it appeared, was a TCR beta motif of eight highly homologous variants. Relatively scarce in peripheral blood, disease-linked clones were CD8+. Prior literature has documented some motif variants in synovial fluid and blood from reactive arthritis.

The CDR3 covers 14 residues. Germline V gives CDR1 DFQATT, CDR2 SNEGSKA (reference sequence). J was trimmed by 4 bases and V by 3 bases; bases with no gene match: 7. Quantitative barcoded 5'-RACE was used to prepare TCR beta libraries. TCRdb re-analysed the 5' RACE reads in MiXCR, keeping a single row per CDR3 protein. The sample includes some 240,000 distinct CDR3 sequences, just under 7.5% seen only once; the top ten take 13% to 15%. This clonotype was detected ten times or more. Its antigen remains unknown. The chain employs TRBV20-1 and TRBJ2-7; the match to TRBD1 covers 9 bases. The sequence was obtained from a male donor with ankylosing spondylitis. The sample was blood, either unsorted or a sorted T cell fraction (not recorded which). CDR3 nucleotide sequence: TGCAGTGCTAGCCCCCCGGGACAGGGTTACGAGCAGTACTTC. Translating it yields CSASPPGQGYEQYF.